This T cell receptor beta chain was sequenced during a study of identical twins. MiXCR, applied by TCRdb to the 5' RACE reads, yields one record per CDR3 protein. Among 600,000 to 850,000 distinct CDR3 sequences listed, roughly 18% were seen once. The same data also contributed to another study, on T cells expressing NK-cell markers. According to that study: Cells sorted as CD3+CD56+NKG2C+, CD3+CD56+NKG2C- and CD3+CD56-NKG2C+ T cells supplied the TCR beta repertoires.

Sequencing was done on a sample of PBMCs. The receptor's source is a woman between 18 and 29 years old in good health.

The CDR3, as DNA: TGCAGTGCAGGCGAAGTCGGACAGGGACAGGCAGATACGCAGTATTTT. The encoded protein is CSAGEVGQGQADTQYF. V usage is TRBV20-1 and J usage is TRBJ2-3; 8 nucleotides agree with TRBD1. The ends lost 6 bases at V and 4 bases at J; junction bases unmatched: 15. Germline V lookup: CDR1 DFQATT, CDR2 SNEGSKA (reference sequence). The CDR3 length is 16 residues.